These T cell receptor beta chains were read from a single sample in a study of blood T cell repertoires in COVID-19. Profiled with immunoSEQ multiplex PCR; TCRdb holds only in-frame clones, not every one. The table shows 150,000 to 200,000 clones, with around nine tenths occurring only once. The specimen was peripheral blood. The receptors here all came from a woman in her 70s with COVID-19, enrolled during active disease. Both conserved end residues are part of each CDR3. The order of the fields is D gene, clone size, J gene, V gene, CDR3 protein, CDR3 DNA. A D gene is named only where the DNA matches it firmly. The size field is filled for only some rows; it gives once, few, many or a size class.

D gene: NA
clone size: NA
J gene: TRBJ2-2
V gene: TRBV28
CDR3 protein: CASSLVKQGGLGTGELFF
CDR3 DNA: TGTGCCAGCAGTTTAGTAAAACAGGGGGGGCTCGGAACCGGGGAGCTGTTTTTT

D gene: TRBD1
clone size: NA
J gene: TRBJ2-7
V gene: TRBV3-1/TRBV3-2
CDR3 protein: CASSQAGQGASEQYF
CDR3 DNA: TGTGCCAGCAGCCAAGCTGGGCAGGGGGCTTCCGAGCAGTACTTC

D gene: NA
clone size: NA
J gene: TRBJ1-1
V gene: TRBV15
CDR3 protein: CATSIQAGLLSEAFF
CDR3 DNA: TGTGCCACCAGCATTCAGGCAGGGTTATTGTCTGAAGCTTTCTTT

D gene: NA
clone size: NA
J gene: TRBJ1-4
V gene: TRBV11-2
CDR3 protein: CASSTWSNEKLFF
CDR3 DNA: TGTGCCAGCAGCACCTGGAGTAATGAAAAACTGTTTTTT

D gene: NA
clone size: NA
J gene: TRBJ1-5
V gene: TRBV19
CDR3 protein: CASSMAAPSYQPQHF
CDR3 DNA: TGTGCCAGTAGTATGGCGGCGCCGAGCTATCAGCCCCAGCATTTT

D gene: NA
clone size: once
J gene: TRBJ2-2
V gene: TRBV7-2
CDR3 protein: CASSFSPGTGELFF
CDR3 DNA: TGTGCCAGCAGCTTCTCCCCGGGTACCGGGGAGCTGTTTTTT

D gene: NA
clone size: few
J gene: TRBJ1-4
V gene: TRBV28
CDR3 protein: CASGRVGEKLFF
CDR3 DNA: TGTGCCAGCGGGAGGGTTGGAGAAAAACTGTTTTTT

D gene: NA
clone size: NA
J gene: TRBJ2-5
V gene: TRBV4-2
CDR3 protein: CASSQDRREETQYF
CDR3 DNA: TGTGCCAGCAGCCAAGATCGCCGAGAAGAGACCCAGTACTTC

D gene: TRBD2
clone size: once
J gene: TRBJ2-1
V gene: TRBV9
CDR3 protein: CASSVYGTSGGNEQFF
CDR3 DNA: TGTGCCAGCAGCGTCTACGGGACTAGCGGGGGGAATGAGCAGTTCTTC

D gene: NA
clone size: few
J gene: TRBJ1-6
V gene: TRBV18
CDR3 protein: CASSQKLSSYNSPLHF
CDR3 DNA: TGTGCCAGCTCACAAAAACTAAGCTCCTATAATTCACCCCTCCACTTT

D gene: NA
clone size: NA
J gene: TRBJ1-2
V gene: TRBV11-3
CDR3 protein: CASSLSLQANYGYTF
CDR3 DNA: TGTGCCAGCAGCTTATCCCTCCAGGCTAACTATGGCTACACCTTC

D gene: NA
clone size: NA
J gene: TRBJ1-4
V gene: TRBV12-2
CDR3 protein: CASRLAVRDRANEKLFF
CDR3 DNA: TGTGCAAGTCGCTTAGCAGTAAGGGACAGGGCAAATGAAAAACTGTTTTTT

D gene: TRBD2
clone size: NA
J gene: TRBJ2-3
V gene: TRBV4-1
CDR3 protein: CASSQPTHTGGTQYF
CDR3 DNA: TGCGCCAGCAGCCAACCTACCCACACGGGGGGGACGCAGTATTTT

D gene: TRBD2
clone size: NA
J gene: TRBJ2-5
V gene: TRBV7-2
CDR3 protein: CASSSRASSGETQYF
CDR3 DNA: TGTGCCAGCAGCTCACGGGCCTCTAGCGGAGAGACCCAGTACTTC

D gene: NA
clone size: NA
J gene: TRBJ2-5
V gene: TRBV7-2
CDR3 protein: CASSLGVAETQYF
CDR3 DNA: TGTGCCAGCAGCTTAGGCGTAGCCGAGACCCAGTACTTC

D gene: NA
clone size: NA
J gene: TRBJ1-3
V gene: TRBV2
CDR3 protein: CASSRGGYSGNTIYF
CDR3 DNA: TGTGCCAGCAGTCGTGGGGGGTACTCTGGAAACACCATATATTTT

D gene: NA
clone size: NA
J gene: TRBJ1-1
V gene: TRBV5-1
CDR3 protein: CASSSRDTGMNTEAFF
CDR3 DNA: TGCGCCAGCAGCTCCCGGGACACCGGAATGAACACTGAAGCTTTCTTT

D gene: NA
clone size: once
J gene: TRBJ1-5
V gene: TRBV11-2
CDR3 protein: CASSPAGSNQPQHF
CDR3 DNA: TGTGCCAGCAGCCCCGCGGGTAGCAATCAGCCCCAGCATTTT

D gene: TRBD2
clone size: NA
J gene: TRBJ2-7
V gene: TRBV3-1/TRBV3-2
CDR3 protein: CASSQESGRGYEQYF
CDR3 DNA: TGTGCCAGCAGCCAAGAGTCCGGGAGGGGCTACGAGCAGTACTTC

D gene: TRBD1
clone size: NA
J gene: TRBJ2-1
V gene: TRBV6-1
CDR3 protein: CASSGTGTATYNEQFF
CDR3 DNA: TGTGCCAGCAGTGGTACCGGGACAGCAACCTACAATGAGCAGTTCTTC

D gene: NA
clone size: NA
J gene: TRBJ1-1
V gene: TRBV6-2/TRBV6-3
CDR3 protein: CASSYSKGGAAFF
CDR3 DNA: TGTGCCAGCAGTTACTCGAAGGGGGGGGCAGCTTTCTTT

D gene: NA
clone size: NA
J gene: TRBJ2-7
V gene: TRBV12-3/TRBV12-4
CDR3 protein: CATGVGRGDEQYF
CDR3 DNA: TGTGCCACCGGGGTGGGCAGGGGCGACGAGCAGTACTTC

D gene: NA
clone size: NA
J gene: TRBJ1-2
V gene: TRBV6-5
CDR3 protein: CASSSLSGLNGYTF
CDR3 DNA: TGTGCCAGCAGTTCCTTGTCAGGCCTTAATGGCTACACCTTC

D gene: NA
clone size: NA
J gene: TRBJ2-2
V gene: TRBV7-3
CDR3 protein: CASSQTVQGTGELFF
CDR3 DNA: TGTGCCAGCAGCCAAACCGTTCAGGGCACCGGGGAGCTGTTTTTT

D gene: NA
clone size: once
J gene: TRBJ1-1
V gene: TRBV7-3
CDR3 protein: CASSPGGGNAEAFF
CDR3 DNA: TGTGCCAGCAGCCCAGGAGGAGGGAACGCTGAAGCTTTCTTT

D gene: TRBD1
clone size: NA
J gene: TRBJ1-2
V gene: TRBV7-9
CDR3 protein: CASSPGQGAYYGYTF
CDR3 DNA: TGTGCCAGCAGCCCGGGACAGGGGGCATACTATGGCTACACCTTC

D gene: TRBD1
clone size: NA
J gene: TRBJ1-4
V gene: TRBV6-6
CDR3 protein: CASSAPDRGNEKLFF
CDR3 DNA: TGTGCCAGCAGTGCCCCAGACAGGGGAAATGAAAAACTGTTTTTT

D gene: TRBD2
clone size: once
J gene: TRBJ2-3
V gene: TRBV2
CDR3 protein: CASRRLAGTTDTQYF
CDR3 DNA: TGTGCCAGCAGAAGACTAGCGGGGACCACAGATACGCAGTATTTT

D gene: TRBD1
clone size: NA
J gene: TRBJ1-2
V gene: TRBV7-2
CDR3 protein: CASSLGTGGTVRYGYTF
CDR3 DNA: TGTGCCAGCAGCCTGGGGACAGGGGGTACAGTACGCTATGGCTACACCTTC

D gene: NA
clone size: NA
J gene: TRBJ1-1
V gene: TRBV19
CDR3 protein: CASSFLNTEAFF
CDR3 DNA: TGTGCCAGTAGTTTCTTGAACACTGAAGCTTTCTTT

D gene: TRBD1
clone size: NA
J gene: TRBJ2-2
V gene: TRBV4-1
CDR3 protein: CASSRDRRAGELFF
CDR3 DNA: TGCGCCAGCAGCCGGGACAGGAGGGCCGGGGAGCTGTTTTTT

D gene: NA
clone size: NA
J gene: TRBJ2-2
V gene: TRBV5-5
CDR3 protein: CASSRTTGNTGELFF
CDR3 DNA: TGTGCCAGCAGCCGGACTACAGGGAACACCGGGGAGCTGTTTTTT

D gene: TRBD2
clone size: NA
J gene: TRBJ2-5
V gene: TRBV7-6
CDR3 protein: CASSYSGGASEETQYF
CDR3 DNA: TGTGCCAGCAGTTATAGCGGGGGGGCCTCGGAAGAGACCCAGTACTTC

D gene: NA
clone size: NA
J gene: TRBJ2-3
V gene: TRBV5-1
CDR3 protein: CASSPFLSTDTQYF
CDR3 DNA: TGCGCCAGCAGCCCCTTTCTAAGCACAGATACGCAGTATTTT

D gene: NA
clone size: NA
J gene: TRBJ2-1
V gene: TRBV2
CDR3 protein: CASVVEYNEQFF
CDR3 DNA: TGTGCCAGCGTAGTGGAGTACAATGAGCAGTTCTTC

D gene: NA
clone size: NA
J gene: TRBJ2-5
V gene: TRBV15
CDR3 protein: CATSRDRTAKTQYF
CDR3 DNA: TGTGCCACCAGCAGAGATAGAACAGCAAAGACCCAGTACTTC

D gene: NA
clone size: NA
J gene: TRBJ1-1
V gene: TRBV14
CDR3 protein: CASSQDPGQPLGTEAFF
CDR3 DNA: TGTGCCAGCAGCCAGGATCCAGGACAGCCTCTGGGCACTGAAGCTTTCTTT

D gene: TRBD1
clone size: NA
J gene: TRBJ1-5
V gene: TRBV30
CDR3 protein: CAWRGTGDQPQHF
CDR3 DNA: TGTGCCTGGAGGGGGACAGGGGATCAGCCCCAGCATTTT

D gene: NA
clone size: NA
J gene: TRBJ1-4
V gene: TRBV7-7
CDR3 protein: CASSLGGTTNEKLFF
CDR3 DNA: TGTGCCAGCAGCTTAGGCGGAACAACTAATGAAAAACTGTTTTTT

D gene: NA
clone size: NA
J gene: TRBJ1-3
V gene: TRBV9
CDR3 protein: CASSANSGNTIYF
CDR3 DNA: TGTGCCAGCAGCGCCAATTCTGGAAACACCATATATTTT